What follows are 14 T cell receptor beta chains derived from one specimen sequenced in a study of cytomegalovirus exposure and HLA in healthy donors. Primers: 60 Vbeta forward and 13 Jbeta reverse. Assay: immunoSEQ multiplex PCR; the TCRdb copy retains only in-frame clones and omits some. Of about 160,000 clones listed, 80% to 85% are singletons. What was sequenced was PBMCs. All receptors derive from a man aged 18 to 30 in good health and CMV-seronegative.

Only one count was recorded for this clone. The chain employs TRBV11-2 and TRBJ2-7; D not resolved. This CDR3 spans 12 amino acids. Germline CDR1 is SGHAT and CDR2 is FQNNGV. V lost 9 bases and J lost 2, with 11 bases in between. The CDR3 nucleotides read TGTGCCAGTAAAACTGCGACCTACGAGCAGTACTTC. This gives the protein CASKTATYEQYF.

The V call is TRBV7-2, the J call TRBJ1-2, with a weak D call TRBD1 (6 bases). This CDR3 is built from 13 residues. The ends were cut back, 5 bases at V and 2 bases at J, with 9 bases in the middle. Germline V gives CDR1 SGHTA, CDR2 FQGNSA. CDR3 residues: CASSPTGNYGYTF. The CDR3 DNA is TGTGCCAGCAGCCCAACAGGGAACTATGGCTACACCTTC.

The chain combines TRBV4-2 with TRBJ2-5; 7 bases are a match to TRBD1. TRBJ2-7 explains the end of the DNA better; the J call may be wrong. The CDR3 is 16 amino acids. From germline, CDR1 is LGHNA and CDR2 YNFKEQ. The CDR3, as DNA: TGTGCCAGCAGCCAAGATCCCCGGGACAGCCCCTACGAGCAGTACTTC. Protein: CASSQDPRDSPYEQYF.

The sample holds one count of this clone. The rearrangement uses TRBV19 and TRBJ2-3; D unresolved. V gave up 2 bases and J gave up 1 base, with 10 bases separating them. The CDR3 spans 15 residues. From germline, CDR1 is LNHDA and CDR2 SQIVND (reference sequence). The CDR3 DNA follows: TGTGCCAGTAGTATAAGTGGGCCCGGCACAGATACGCAGTATTTT. Its protein product is CASSISGPGTDTQYF.

This clone was found a few times. The V call is TRBV9, the J call TRBJ2-7, with 8 bases identical to TRBD2. The germline V gene has CDR1 SGDLS and CDR2 YYNGEE. After removal of 4 bases from V and 5 bases from J, the junction contained 5 bases not matched to a gene. This CDR3 has 13 residues. The CDR3 DNA is TGTGCCAGCAGCCTCAGCGGGGGCGACGAGCAGTACTTC. Its translation is CASSLSGGDEQYF.

In this sample, this clone turned up once. The chain employs TRBV11-2 and TRBJ1-3, with unresolved D. Germline loops: CDR1 SGHAT, CDR2 FQNNGV. CDR3 length: 14 residues. V gave up 1 base and J gave up 3 bases, with 7 bases separating them. In DNA, the CDR3 is TGTGCCAGCAGCTTAGCCTACGGTGGAAACACCATATATTTT. Residues: CASSLAYGGNTIYF.

This chain joins TRBV4-1 and TRBJ1-2, with D tentatively TRBD1 (5 bases). Germline assignment: CDR1 MGHRA and CDR2 YSYEKL. The CDR3 is made up of 15 amino acids. Trimming pared 1 base from V and 1 base from J, leaving 10 bases between. CDR3 loop: CASSQGGANNYGYTF. The CDR3 DNA follows: TGCGCCAGCAGCCAAGGCGGGGCGAATAACTATGGCTACACCTTC.

V usage is TRBV7-9 and J usage is TRBJ2-1; 11 bases line up with TRBD2. The germline gives CDR1 SEHNR, CDR2 FQNEAQ (reference sequence). There are 17 residues in the CDR3. With V trimmed by 5 bases and J by 4 bases, 10 bases remained unmatched. The CDR3 spells CASSITTSGVGYNEQFF. The DNA for the CDR3 is TGTGCCAGCAGCATCACGACTAGCGGGGTGGGTTACAATGAGCAGTTCTTC.

The chain is built from TRBV4-2 and TRBJ2-2; 9 nucleotides align to TRBD2. The CDR3 spans 16 residues. The germline CDR1 and CDR2 sequences are LGHNA and YNFKEQ. The J segment lost 9 bases and the V segment lost 0 bases, leaving 8 bases of the junction unmatched. The CDR3 spells CASSQDLAGGGRELFF. Written as DNA, the CDR3 is TGTGCCAGCAGCCAAGATCTCGCGGGGGGGGGCCGGGAGCTGTTTTTT.

This clone was seen only a few times. This sequence joins TRBV27 and TRBJ2-1; 8 bases are shared with TRBD1. Germline loops: CDR1 MNHEY, CDR2 SMNVEV (reference sequence). V lost 2 bases and J lost 0; bases outside the gene matches: 3. CDR3 length: 16 residues. The CDR3 region is CASSLPGTGSYNEQFF. The CDR3 bases are TGTGCCAGCAGTTTACCCGGGACAGGCTCCTACAATGAGCAGTTCTTC.

The CDR3 nucleotides are TGCGCCAGCAGCTTGCGAGGTGATAGCGGAGTGGACTCCTACAATGAGCAGTTCTTC. Its protein product is CASSLRGDSGVDSYNEQFF. The chain links TRBV5-1 to TRBJ2-1, with D possibly matching TRBD2 (6 bases). The V and J ends lost 1 base and 0 bases respectively, with 20 bases between them. Germline-derived CDR1 and CDR2 are SGHRS and YFSETQ. The CDR3 has 19 residues.

The J gene is TRBJ1-2, the V gene TRBV19, with 8 bases aligning to TRBD1. V trimming: 5 bases; J trimming: 6 bases; junction bases outside the gene matches: 20. CDR1 is LNHDA, CDR2 SQIVND, per germline (reference sequence). The length of the CDR3 is 18 residues. CDR3 DNA: TGTGCCAGTAGTCTACCCTCTGGACAGGGTTTATTTTTCCATGGCTACACCTTC. Encoded protein: CASSLPSGQGLFFHGYTF.

This clone was seen just once. The chain carries TRBV28 and TRBJ2-2, with TRBD2 matching 7 bases. J was trimmed by 2 bases and V by 6 bases; bases with no gene match: 3. From germline, CDR1 is MDHEN and CDR2 SYDVKM. CDR3 length: 14 amino acids. CDR3 sequence: CASRGTINTGELFF. The CDR3 DNA reads as TGTGCCAGCAGGGGGACTATAAACACCGGGGAGCTGTTTTTT.

The chain uses TRBV6-5 and TRBJ1-2; possibly TRBD1 for D (6 bases). The V end lost 0 bases, the J end lost 2 bases, and 10 bases lay between the germline ends. The CDR3 has 15 amino acids. The germline CDR1 and CDR2 sequences are MNHEY and SVGAGI. The DNA for the CDR3 is TGTGCCAGCAGTTACTCGAGGGGGGGGAACTATGGCTACACCTTC. Translating gives CASSYSRGGNYGYTF.